These 19 T cell receptor beta chains share one sample of origin, sequenced in a study of monozygotic twins with inflammatory bowel disease. TCRdb reprocessed the 5' RACE reads and reports one entry per CDR3 protein, with no DNA. This listing includes tens of thousands of distinct CDR3 sequences. The sequencing input was blood. These receptors were obtained from a human donor with ulcerative colitis or Crohn's disease, or a healthy co-twin of an affected twin (not recorded which).

The chain employs TRBV20-1 and TRBJ2-1. Germline values: CDR1 DFQATT, CDR2 SNEGSKA (reference sequence). This CDR3 region has 11 residues. The chain's CDR3 is CSARDYNEQFF.

The chain combines TRBV3-1 with TRBJ2-1; absent DNA, TCRdb's TRBD1 call cannot be checked. The CDR3 sequence is 16 residues long. The germline V gene has CDR1 LGHDT and CDR2 YNNKEL (reference sequence). The CDR3 region is CASSPPERGPYNEQFF.

The chain joins TRBV20-1 to TRBJ2-3; the TCRdb call, TRBD1, lacks DNA for checking. Germline CDR1 reads DFQATT; CDR2 reads SNEGSKA (reference sequence). There are 15 residues in the CDR3. This CDR3 reads CSARDSGAELDTQYF.

This chain connects TRBV19 to TRBJ1-1. The CDR3 is 13 residues long. In germline, CDR1 is LNHDA, CDR2 SQIVND (reference sequence). This CDR3 is CASSSRRFTEAFF.

The rearrangement links TRBV6-1 to TRBJ1-4; TCRdb's D gene call, TRBD1, goes unchecked for lack of DNA. Germline CDR1 MNHNS, CDR2 SASEGT. The length of the CDR3 is 15 residues. This chain's CDR3 is CASRDFRDEGGKLFF.

The J gene is TRBJ2-3, the V gene TRBV7-3; without DNA, the TCRdb call of TRBD1 cannot be checked. Germline assignment: CDR1 SGHTA and CDR2 FQGTGA. This CDR3 has 16 amino acids. The CDR3 spells CASSLTYTGETDTQYF.

The chain joins TRBV10-3 to TRBJ2-1. The CDR3 is 15 amino acids. CDR1 is ENHRY, CDR2 SYGVKD, per germline. The CDR3 is CAIGGWQSTYNEQFF.

The chain joins TRBV5-1 to TRBJ1-3; there is no DNA to check the TCRdb D call of TRBD1. This CDR3 spans 15 amino acids. The germline V gene encodes CDR1 SGHRS and CDR2 YFSETQ. The CDR3 here is CASSLQGTSGNTIYF.

This sequence joins TRBV19 and TRBJ2-2. Germline CDR1 is LNHDA and CDR2 is SQIVND (reference sequence). The CDR3 length is 12 residues. The CDR3 loop is CASERHTGELFF. The whole variable domain, remainder taken from reference TRBV19 and TRBJ2-2, is DGGITQSPKYLFRKEGQNVTLSCEQNLNHDAMYWYRQDPGQGLRLIYYSQIVNDFQKGDIAEGYSVSREKKESFPLTVTSAQKNPTAFYLCASERHTGELFFGEGSRLTVL.

This chain uses TRBV5-1 with TRBJ2-2; checking the TCRdb D call of TRBD2 is not possible without DNA. Per the germline V gene, CDR1 is SGHRS and CDR2 is YFSETQ. The CDR3 runs 18 residues. CDR3 residues: CASSLVTSASSNTGELFF.

The chain couples TRBV12-3 or TRBV12-4 to TRBJ2-3. The CDR3 spans 11 residues. This CDR3 reads CASSVRDTQYF.

The chain uses TRBV20-1 and TRBJ1-1; as DNA is missing, the TRBD1 call by TCRdb cannot be tested. CDR3 size: 16 residues. Germline values: CDR1 DFQATT, CDR2 SNEGSKA (reference sequence). The CDR3 protein is CSARIRRRGRWTEAFF.

The chain combines TRBV12-3 or TRBV12-4 with TRBJ2-1; the TRBD1 assignment by TCRdb is unverifiable without DNA. The CDR3 totals 14 residues. The CDR3 here is CASSPPAGGEEQFF.

The J gene is TRBJ1-2, the V gene TRBV29-1; TCRdb outputs TRBD1, but without DNA this stays unchecked. Germline CDR1 SQVTM, CDR2 ANQGSEA. There are 17 residues in the CDR3. CDR3: CSVDFPGRDRDPYGYTF.

V gene TRBV20-1 combines with J gene TRBJ1-2; TCRdb returns TRBD1, unconfirmable since there is no DNA. The CDR3 runs to 12 residues. CDR1 is DFQATT, CDR2 SNEGSKA, per germline (reference sequence). CDR3 region: CSARVPGGGYTF.

This chain joins TRBV7-2 and TRBJ1-6; absent DNA, TCRdb's TRBD1 call cannot be checked. This CDR3 has 15 residues. Per germline, CDR1 SGHTA and CDR2 FQGNSA. The CDR3 sequence is CASRPPGTHGSPLHF.

The V gene is TRBV20-1, the J gene TRBJ1-1; TCRdb lists TRBD1, though no DNA is available to test this call. The CDR3 consists of 13 residues. The V gene's germline CDR1 is DFQATT and CDR2 SNEGSKA (reference sequence). The CDR3 here is CSASRGGATEAFF.

This sequence joins TRBV4-1 and TRBJ1-5. This CDR3 is built from 15 residues. Germline V gene lookup returns CDR1 MGHRA and CDR2 YSYEKL. CDR3: CASSQDSGVDQPQHF.

The chain has TRBV11-2 and TRBJ1-6; TCRdb names TRBD1, which stays unverified in the absence of DNA. The CDR3 runs to 15 residues. Germline V gene sequence: CDR1 SGHAT, CDR2 FQNNGV. CDR3 protein: CASSLVLNKGSPLHF.